This T cell receptor beta chain emerged from a study of cytomegalovirus exposure and HLA in healthy donors. Study-wide findings and caveats: Presence/absence comparisons presumed near-even sequencing depth among donors.

The PCR contained 60 Vbeta and 13 Jbeta primers. Method: immunoSEQ multiplex PCR; TCRdb's copy keeps in-frame clones and lacks some. The repertoire consists of 90,000 to 150,000 clones, with around 77% occurring once and the leading ten covering roughly 4%. Per germline, CDR1 MDHEN and CDR2 SYDVKM. CDR3 length: 13 residues. V was trimmed by 6 bases and J by 8 bases, leaving 16 bases between them. Concerning this clone: What it binds is unknown.

The sample taken for sequencing was PBMCs. This TCR derives from a human donor in good health. V gene TRBV28 combines with J gene TRBJ1-2, with TRBD1 as a possible D gene (5 bases). This CDR3 is CASSPPEGVGYTF. As DNA, the CDR3 is TGTGCCAGCAGCCCCCCGGAAGGGGTGGGCTACACCTTC.